These 5 T cell receptor beta chains were all obtained from the same sample, sequenced in a study of somatic mutations in cytotoxic T cells in rheumatoid arthritis. Assay: immunoSEQ multiplex PCR; the TCRdb copy retains only in-frame clones and omits some. The repertoire holds approximately 5,500 clones, almost 80% seen once, with roughly 28% in the top ten. Sequencing was performed on CD8+ T cells sorted from blood. The receptors come from an adult with rheumatoid arthritis.

The chain joins TRBV29-1 to TRBJ1-1; D gene unclear. Trimming took 7 bases from V and 5 from J, leaving 8 bases between them. This CDR3 has 10 residues. CDR1 and CDR2 from the germline V gene are SQVTM and ANQGSEA. The chain's CDR3 is CSGLGTEAFF. The CDR3 nucleotides are TGCAGCGGGTTGGGGACTGAAGCTTTCTTT.

The gene calls are TRBV6-1 and TRBJ2-3, with unresolved D. Germline V CDR1 and CDR2: MNHNS, SASEGT. Deletions cut 3 bases from V and 2 bases from J, with 6 bases between. This CDR3 contains 13 residues. CDR3 amino acids: CASSDFFTDTQYF. In DNA, the CDR3 is TGTGCCAGCAGTGACTTTTTCACAGATACGCAGTATTTT.

The rearrangement links TRBV10-2 to TRBJ1-5; 7 bases match TRBD1. The J segment lost 2 bases and the V segment lost 3 bases, leaving 4 bases of the junction unmatched. Germline V gives CDR1 WSHSY, CDR2 SAAADI. The CDR3 extends over 15 amino acids. The CDR3 DNA follows: TGCGCCAGCAGTGAAGAGGGGGCGGGCAATCAGCCCCAGCATTTT. Its translation: CASSEEGAGNQPQHF.

V usage is TRBV6-5 and J usage is TRBJ1-1; TRBD1 might be the D (5 bases). The V gene's germline CDR1 is MNHEY and CDR2 SVGAGI. With 0 bases removed from V and 5 bases from J, the gap between germline ends came to 10 bases. The CDR3 is 14 amino acids. The CDR3 DNA reads TGTGCCAGCAGTTACTCGGACGGGGGGACTGAAGCTTTCTTT. As protein: CASSYSDGGTEAFF.

The chain recombines TRBV14 with TRBJ2-3, with 8 bases lining up with TRBD2. V lost 4 bases and J lost 7; bases outside the gene matches: 10. This CDR3 is built from 15 residues. The germline V gene encodes CDR1 SGHDN and CDR2 FVKESK. CDR3 protein: CASSLNSLAGNTQYF. The CDR3 DNA reads as TGTGCCAGCAGCCTTAATTCATTAGCGGGAAATACGCAGTATTTT.